These 27 T cell receptor beta chains originate from one sample sequenced in a study of blood T cell repertoires in COVID-19. Clones were read by immunoSEQ multiplex PCR, and TCRdb kept only the in-frame ones, dropping some. The profile shows about 310,000 clones, 70% to 90% of them singletons. The sample comprised PBMCs or T cells enriched from blood (not recorded which). These receptor sequences come from a woman aged 40-49 years who had recovered from COVID-19.

The J gene is TRBJ2-3, the V gene TRBV2; D is possibly TRBD1 (6 bases). The germline V gene encodes CDR1 SNHLY and CDR2 FYNNEI. Trimming took 4 bases from V and 5 from J, leaving 10 bases between them. The CDR3 has 13 residues. The CDR3 here is CASSVKGVDTQYF. CDR3 in DNA: TGTGCCAGCAGTGTCAAGGGGGTAGATACGCAGTATTTT.

The chain has TRBV19 and TRBJ1-1, with 8 nucleotides matching TRBD1. Germline CDR1 and CDR2: LNHDA and SQIVND (reference sequence). The CDR3 sequence is 14 residues long. Trimming cost V 10 bases and J 0 bases; bases outside gene matches: 7. CDR3 sequence (DNA): TGTGCCACCATGACAGGGGTGTTGAACACTGAAGCTTTCTTT. It specifies CATMTGVLNTEAFF. Full variable domain (rest looked up from reference TRBV19 and TRBJ1-1): DGGITQSPKYLFRKEGQNVTLSCEQNLNHDAMYWYRQDPGQGLRLIYYSQIVNDFQKGDIAEGYSVSREKKESFPLTVTSAQKNPTAFYLCATMTGVLNTEAFFGQGTRLTVV.

The chain is built from TRBV27 and TRBJ1-5; D gene unclear. V was clipped by 3 bases and J by 7 bases, with 7 bases between them. The CDR3 has 12 amino acids. Germline V CDR1 and CDR2: MNHEY, SMNVEV (reference sequence). CDR3 in DNA: TGTGCCAGCAGTTTCCGGGAGCAGCCCCAGCATTTT. It encodes CASSFREQPQHF.

CDR3 sequence reads: CASSYRQGGTEAFF. The CDR3 nucleotides read TGTGCCAGCAGTTACCGACAGGGAGGCACTGAAGCTTTCTTT. The chain carries TRBV6-5 and TRBJ1-1; 7 nucleotides line up with TRBD1. Trimming at V came to 2 bases and at J to 4 bases, leaving 4 bases not matched to a gene. This CDR3 spans 14 amino acids. Germline CDR1 and CDR2: MNHEY and SVGAGI.

V is TRBV4-3 and J is TRBJ1-1; 7 nucleotides align to TRBD1. Trimming removed 0 bases from V and 7 bases from J; junction bases left unmatched: 8. There are 15 residues in the CDR3. Germline CDR1 LGHNA, CDR2 YSLEER. CDR3 region: CASSQDRGTGVEAFF. The CDR3 bases are TGCGCCAGCAGCCAAGATCGGGGCACAGGGGTTGAAGCTTTCTTT.

The gene calls are TRBV7-8 and TRBJ1-5; D is undetermined. The germline gives CDR1 SGHVS, CDR2 FQNEAQ. The CDR3 extends over 13 amino acids. V gave up 7 bases and J gave up 6 bases, with 13 bases separating them. As DNA, the CDR3 is TGTGCCAGCACCACTAACTTAGGTCAGCCCCAGCATTTT. As protein: CASTTNLGQPQHF. The full variable domain, rest sourced from reference TRBV7-8 and TRBJ1-5, is GAGVSQSPRYKVAKRGQDVALRCDPISGHVSLFWYQQALGQGPEFLTYFQNEAQLDKSGLPSDRFFAERPEGSVSTLKIQRTQQEDSAVYLCASTTNLGQPQHFGDGTRLSIL.

V usage is TRBV9 and J usage is TRBJ2-7; perhaps TRBD2 as D (6 bases). V lost 0 bases to trimming and J lost 4 bases, with 14 bases between them. The CDR3 runs to 15 residues. Germline V lookup: CDR1 SGDLS, CDR2 YYNGEE. CDR3 in DNA: TGTGCCAGCAGCGTAGGGTGGGACTCGGATTACGAGCAGTACTTC. Its protein is CASSVGWDSDYEQYF.

This clone has just a few counts. The chain joins TRBV11-3 to TRBJ2-1; tentatively, D is TRBD2 (5 bases). Germline V gene data show CDR1 as SGHNT and CDR2 as YENEEA. This CDR3 is 14 amino acids long. The V end lost 6 bases, the J end lost 5 bases, and 14 bases lay between the germline ends. The CDR3 reads CASSVARINNEQFF. CDR3 nucleotide sequence: TGTGCCAGCAGTGTAGCGAGAATTAACAATGAGCAGTTCTTC.

In its sample, this clone was seen a few times. The CDR3 sequence: CASTTGGGYEQYF. DNA for the CDR3: TGTGCCAGCACCACAGGGGGAGGGTACGAGCAGTACTTC. V is TRBV19 and J is TRBJ2-7; possibly TRBD1 for D (8 bases). CDR1 and CDR2 (germline): LNHDA, SQIVND (reference sequence). The CDR3 runs 13 residues. Trimming stripped 9 bases from V and 4 bases from J, with 16 bases between.

J is TRBJ1-5 and V is TRBV3-1 (or the pseudogene TRBV3-2); no clear D gene. V was trimmed by 1 base and J by 6 bases, leaving 13 bases between them. Germline V gives CDR1 LGHDT, CDR2 YNNKEL (reference sequence). The CDR3 spans 15 residues. DNA of the CDR3: TGTGCCAGCAGCCAAGGACACCGGGGTATTCAGCCCCAGCATTTT. Its translation is CASSQGHRGIQPQHF.

The chain recombines TRBV20-1 with TRBJ2-2, with no clear D. The CDR3 consists of 11 residues. CDR1 DFQATT and CDR2 SNEGSKA come from the germline V gene (reference sequence). For the CDR3, the DNA is TGCAGCGCTCCCCGGGCCGGGGAGCTGTTTTTT. This gives the protein CSAPRAGELFF.

V is TRBV14 and J is TRBJ2-7; D unresolved. V lost 0 bases, J lost 2 bases, and 11 bases lay in between. The germline V gene encodes CDR1 SGHDN and CDR2 FVKESK. The CDR3 has 15 residues. CDR3: CASSQETSVTYEQYF. In DNA, the CDR3 is TGTGCCAGCAGCCAAGAAACCTCGGTAACCTACGAGCAGTACTTC.

The chain recombines TRBV6-5 with TRBJ1-3; 7 bases are shared with TRBD1. The CDR3 is 15 amino acids. Germline values: CDR1 MNHEY, CDR2 SVGAGI. With 4 bases clipped from V and 4 bases from J, the junction kept 7 bases outside the gene matches. In DNA, the CDR3 is TGTGCCAGCAGTTTCGACAGGGTAGCCGGAAACACCATATATTTT. Translating it yields CASSFDRVAGNTIYF.

V and J are TRBV2 and TRBJ2-3; D may be TRBD2 (6 bases). The CDR3 spans 13 residues. With 6 bases removed from V and 4 bases from J, the gap between germline ends came to 11 bases. The germline V gene has CDR1 SNHLY and CDR2 FYNNEI. CDR3: CASRATSADTQYF. The CDR3 nucleotides are TGTGCCAGCAGGGCGACTAGTGCAGATACGCAGTATTTT.

This clone has only one observation. The rearrangement uses TRBV2 and TRBJ2-2; possibly TRBD1 for D (6 bases). The V and J ends lost 6 bases and 1 base respectively, with 9 bases between them. There are 14 residues in the CDR3. Germline loops: CDR1 SNHLY, CDR2 FYNNEI. CDR3 amino acids: CASRDRRNTGELFF. The CDR3 bases are TGTGCCAGCAGAGACAGGCGGAACACCGGGGAGCTGTTTTTT.

This chain links TRBV28 with TRBJ1-3, with a tentative D call TRBD1 (6 bases). The length of the CDR3 is 16 residues. V dropped 6 bases and J dropped 8 bases, with 23 bases sitting between them. Germline CDR1 reads MDHEN; CDR2 reads SYDVKM. CDR3 in amino acids: CASSLPLGAGGDTIYF. The DNA for the CDR3 is TGTGCCAGCAGCCTCCCCTTGGGGGCGGGGGGGGACACCATATATTTT.

In nucleotides, the CDR3 is TGTGCCAGCAGCTTACGCGGGCGAGCCTACGAGCAGTACTTC. Residues: CASSLRGRAYEQYF. The V gene is TRBV11-3, the J gene TRBJ2-7; the D gene is possibly TRBD2 (5 bases). This CDR3 region has 14 residues. Germline values: CDR1 SGHNT, CDR2 YENEEA. V lost 2 bases, J lost 2 bases, and 10 bases lay in between.

The genes are TRBV29-1 and TRBJ1-1, with D maybe TRBD1 (5 bases). The V end lost 4 bases, the J end lost 0 bases, and 15 bases lay between the germline ends. The CDR3 is made up of 15 amino acids. The V gene's germline CDR1 is SQVTM and CDR2 ANQGSEA. Written as DNA, the CDR3 is TGCAGCGTTGTTGGCCGTGGCAGGGTGAACACTGAAGCTTTCTTT. Its translation: CSVVGRGRVNTEAFF. Full variable domain (outside the CDR3, taken from reference TRBV29-1 and TRBJ1-1): SAVISQKPSRDICQRGTSLTIQCQVDSQVTMMFWYRQQPGQSLTLIATANQGSEATYESGFVIDKFPISRPNLTFSTLTVSNMSPEDSSIYLCSVVGRGRVNTEAFFGQGTRLTVV.

This chain's CDR3 is CASSPPGQRANTEAFF. Written as DNA, the CDR3 is TGTGCCAGCAGCCCTCCGGGACAGCGGGCCAACACTGAAGCTTTCTTT. The V and J genes are TRBV7-9 and TRBJ1-1; TRBD1 matches 7 bases. V lost 5 bases and J lost 2; bases outside the gene matches: 11. CDR3 length equals 16 residues. Per the germline V gene, CDR1 is SEHNR and CDR2 is FQNEAQ (reference sequence).

The chain joins TRBV14 to TRBJ1-3; tentative D call: TRBD1 (6 bases). The CDR3 sequence is 17 residues long. Germline values: CDR1 SGHDN, CDR2 FVKESK. V was trimmed by 3 bases and J by 7 bases, leaving 22 bases between them. The CDR3 nucleotides read TGTGCCAGCAGCCACGGGGGGCCTGGCAGGTTTTCGAACACCATATATTTT. Amino acids: CASSHGGPGRFSNTIYF.

The V and J genes are TRBV5-1 and TRBJ2-5, with D perhaps TRBD2 (7 bases). CDR1 and CDR2 from the germline V gene are SGHRS and YFSETQ. The length of the CDR3 is 17 residues. The V end was cut by 0 bases, the J end by 8 bases, with 23 bases between. The CDR3 loop reads CASSLVPGGQPGVTQYF. The CDR3 DNA follows: TGCGCCAGCAGCTTGGTACCGGGGGGCCAACCCGGGGTAACCCAGTACTTC.

This chain links TRBV28 with TRBJ2-2, with 8 bases lining up with TRBD1. CDR1 and CDR2 from the germline V gene are MDHEN and SYDVKM. The CDR3 has 15 residues. The V segment lost 8 bases and the J segment 7 bases; nucleotides outside the gene matches: 12. The CDR3 nucleotides read TGTGCCAGCGTTCCGTCGCAGGGGGCGGTCGGGGAGCTGTTTTTT. Its translation: CASVPSQGAVGELFF.

The chain has TRBV6-5 and TRBJ1-2, with 9 bases lining up with TRBD1. V trimming: 6 bases; J trimming: 2 bases; junction bases outside the gene matches: 7. CDR3 length: 15 amino acids. Germline values: CDR1 MNHEY, CDR2 SVGAGI. This CDR3 is CASRTHRGRNYGYTF. The CDR3 region has the DNA TGTGCCAGCAGGACCCACAGGGGGCGAAACTATGGCTACACCTTC.

This clone was counted once. This chain links TRBV29-1 with TRBJ2-1, with TRBD2 matching 10 bases. Per the germline V gene, CDR1 is SQVTM and CDR2 is ANQGSEA. J lost 4 bases, V lost 3 bases, and 15 bases had no gene match. The CDR3 runs 18 residues. The CDR3, as DNA: TGCAGCGTTGACCTCGCTAGCGGGAGTTCGGGGACATACAATGAGCAGTTCTTC. Protein: CSVDLASGSSGTYNEQFF.

J is TRBJ2-3 and V is TRBV11-3, with TRBD2 identical over 12 bases. CDR3 length: 16 amino acids. Germline values: CDR1 SGHNT, CDR2 YENEEA. The trim removed 1 base at V and 5 bases at J, leaving 4 bases unmatched. The CDR3 coding sequence is TGTGCCAGCAGCTTAGGGACTAGCGGGACTGTAGATACGCAGTATTTT. This gives the protein CASSLGTSGTVDTQYF. The full variable domain, its missing parts supplied by reference TRBV11-3 and TRBJ2-3, is EAGVVQSPRYKIIEKKQPVAFWCNPISGHNTLYWYLQNLGQGPELLIRYENEEAVDDSQLPKDRFSAERLKGVDSTLKIQPAELGDSAVYLCASSLGTSGTVDTQYFGPGTRLTVL.

The rearrangement joins TRBV4-1 to TRBJ2-7, with 9 bases fitting TRBD2. The V gene end was trimmed by 4 bases and the J gene end by 4 bases; junction bases not matched to a gene: 8. Germline values: CDR1 MGHRA, CDR2 YSYEKL. The CDR3 length is 15 residues. CDR3: CASSLLAGVKYEQYF. In nucleotides, the CDR3 is TGCGCCAGCAGCCTCTTAGCGGGAGTAAAGTACGAGCAGTACTTC.

The gene calls are TRBV15 and TRBJ2-5; possibly TRBD1 for D (6 bases). In germline, CDR1 is LNHNV, CDR2 YYDKDF (reference sequence). This CDR3 is 15 amino acids long. The V gene lost 3 bases and the J gene lost 0 bases, with 11 bases spanning the gap. The CDR3 sequence: CATSRITGNQETQYF. The CDR3 coding sequence is TGTGCCACCAGCAGGATAACAGGGAACCAAGAGACCCAGTACTTC.